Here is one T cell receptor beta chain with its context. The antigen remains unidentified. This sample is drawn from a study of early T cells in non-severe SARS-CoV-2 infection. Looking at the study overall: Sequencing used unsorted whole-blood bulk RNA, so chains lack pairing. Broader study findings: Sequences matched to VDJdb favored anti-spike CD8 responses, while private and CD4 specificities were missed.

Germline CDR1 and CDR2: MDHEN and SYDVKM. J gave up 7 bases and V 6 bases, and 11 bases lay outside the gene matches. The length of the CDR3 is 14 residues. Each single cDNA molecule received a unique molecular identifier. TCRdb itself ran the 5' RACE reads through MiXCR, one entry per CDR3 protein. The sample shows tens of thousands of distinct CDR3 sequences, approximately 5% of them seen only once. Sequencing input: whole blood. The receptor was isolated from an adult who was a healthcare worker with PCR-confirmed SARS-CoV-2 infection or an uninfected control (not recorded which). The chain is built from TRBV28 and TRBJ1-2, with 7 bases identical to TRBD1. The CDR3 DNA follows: TGTGCCAGCAGCTCCTGGGACAGCGGCGTTGGCTACACCTTC. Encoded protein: CASSSWDSGVGYTF.